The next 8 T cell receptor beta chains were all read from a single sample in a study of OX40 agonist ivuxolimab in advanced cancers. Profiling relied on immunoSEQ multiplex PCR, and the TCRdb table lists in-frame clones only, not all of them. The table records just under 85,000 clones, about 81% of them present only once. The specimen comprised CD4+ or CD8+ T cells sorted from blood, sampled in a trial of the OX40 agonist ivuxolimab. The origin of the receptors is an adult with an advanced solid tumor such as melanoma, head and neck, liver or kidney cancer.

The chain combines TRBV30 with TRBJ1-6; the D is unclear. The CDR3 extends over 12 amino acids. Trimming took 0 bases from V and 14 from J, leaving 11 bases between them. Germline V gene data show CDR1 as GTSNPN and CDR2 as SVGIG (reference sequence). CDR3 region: CAWSVLGRALHF. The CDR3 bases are TGTGCCTGGAGTGTACTGGGTAGGGCCCTCCACTTT.

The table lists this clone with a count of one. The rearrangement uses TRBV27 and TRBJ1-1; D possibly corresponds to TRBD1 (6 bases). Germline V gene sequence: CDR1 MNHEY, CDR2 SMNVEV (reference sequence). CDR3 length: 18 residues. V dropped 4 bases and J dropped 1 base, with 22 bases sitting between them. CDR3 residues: CASSSIEPSQGGNTEAFF. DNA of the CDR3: TGTGCCAGCAGTTCGATAGAGCCCTCTCAAGGGGGGAACACTGAAGCTTTCTTT.

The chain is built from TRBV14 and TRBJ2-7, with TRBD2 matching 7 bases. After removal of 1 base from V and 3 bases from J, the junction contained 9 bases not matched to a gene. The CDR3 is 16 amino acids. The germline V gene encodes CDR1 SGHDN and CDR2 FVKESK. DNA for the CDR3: TGTGCCAGCAGCCAAGTTACGGGAGGCCCCGACTACGAGCAGTACTTC. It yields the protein CASSQVTGGPDYEQYF.

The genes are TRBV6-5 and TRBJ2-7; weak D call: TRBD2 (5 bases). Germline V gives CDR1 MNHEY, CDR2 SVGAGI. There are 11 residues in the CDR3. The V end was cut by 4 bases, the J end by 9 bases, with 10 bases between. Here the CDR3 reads CASSSGLWQYF. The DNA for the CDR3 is TGTGCCAGCAGTTCCGGACTCTGGCAGTACTTC.

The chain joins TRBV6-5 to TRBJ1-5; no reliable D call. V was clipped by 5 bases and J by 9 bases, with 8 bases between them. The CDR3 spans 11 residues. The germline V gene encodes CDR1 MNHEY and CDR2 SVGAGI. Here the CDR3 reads CASSEYGPQHF. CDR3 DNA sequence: TGTGCCAGCAGTGAGTATGGGCCCCAGCATTTT.

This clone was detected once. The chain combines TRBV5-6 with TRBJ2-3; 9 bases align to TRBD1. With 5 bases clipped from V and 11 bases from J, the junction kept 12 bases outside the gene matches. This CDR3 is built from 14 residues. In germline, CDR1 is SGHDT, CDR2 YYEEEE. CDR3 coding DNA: TGTGCCAGCAGACCTCTTTCCGGGACAGGGAAGCAGTATTTT. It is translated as CASRPLSGTGKQYF.

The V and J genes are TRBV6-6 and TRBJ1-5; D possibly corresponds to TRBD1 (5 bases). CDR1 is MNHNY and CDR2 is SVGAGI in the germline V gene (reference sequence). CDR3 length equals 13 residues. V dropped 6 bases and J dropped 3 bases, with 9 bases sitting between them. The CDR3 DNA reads TGTGCCAGCAGAGACAGCAACAATCAGCCCCAGCATTTT. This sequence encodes CASRDSNNQPQHF.

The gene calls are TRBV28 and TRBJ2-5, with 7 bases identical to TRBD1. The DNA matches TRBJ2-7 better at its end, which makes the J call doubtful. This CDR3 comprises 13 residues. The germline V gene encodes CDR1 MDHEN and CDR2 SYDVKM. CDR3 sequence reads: CASRGTVSYEQYF. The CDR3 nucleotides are TGTGCCAGCAGAGGGACAGTTTCCTACGAGCAGTACTTC.